The T cell receptor (beta chain) under discussion was sequenced for a study of T-cell reconstitution after alpha-beta-depleted transplantation in children. Study-level results: After one year, T-cell counts and TCRbeta diversity mostly came from new T cells. Several hundred graft clones that had expanded were reportedly the source of alpha-beta T cells about two months after transplant.

Germline V lookup: CDR1 SEHNR, CDR2 FQNEAQ (reference sequence). The CDR3 totals 15 residues. V was pared by 4 bases and J by 9 bases, with 14 bases of the junction left unmatched. As concerns this clonotype: No antigen is known for it.

Unique molecular identifiers tagged the TCRbeta library. TCRdb analysed the PCR reads with MiXCR anew, one entry per CDR3 protein. Counted here are about 830,000 distinct CDR3 sequences, about 15% occurring once; the ten biggest clones make up about 5%. The source is a male patient younger than 18 who had a stem cell transplant for acute lymphoblastic leukemia, so the T cells may come from the graft donor. Here the sequenced sample was PBMCs, mostly from graft donor cells, taken 360 days after TCRalphabeta/CD19-depleted stem cell transplant. J is TRBJ2-5 and V is TRBV7-9; TRBD2 agrees at 7 bases. In nucleotides, the CDR3 is TGTGCCAGCAGCTCGCTAGCGGCCCTAACCGGGGCCCAGTACTTC. Its translation is CASSSLAALTGAQYF.